This entry features one T cell receptor beta chain sequence. No antigen is known for it. The data are from a study of response to subunit inactivated influenza vaccine. Study-wide points: Every seasonal influenza vaccination brings in few new T cells, the authors suggested.

Each CDR3 protein gets one entry after TCRdb re-called the RT-PCR reads with MiXCR. This table has some 190,000 distinct CDR3 sequences, 13% to 15% appearing once. The germline V gene encodes CDR1 ENHRY and CDR2 SYGVKD. V lost 3 bases to trimming and J lost 5 bases; unmatched junction nucleotides: 4. The CDR3 runs to 14 residues. The clonotype was recovered from a man aged 50-60 years who received an inactivated influenza vaccine. The genes are TRBV10-3 and TRBJ2-3; 8 nucleotides align to TRBD2. The sequenced sample was CD8+ T cells sorted from PBMCs, obtained roughly 5 days after vaccination. CDR3 in amino acids: CAISDSGGVDTQYF. The CDR3 bases are TGTGCCATCAGTGACAGCGGGGGAGTAGATACGCAGTATTTT.